This T cell receptor (beta chain) was captured by sequencing in a study of PD-1 blockade in classical Hodgkin lymphoma. Study-level background: A 3 mg/kg intravenous dose of nivolumab was received by patients every 2 weeks. Study-level results: There was a significant rise in CD4+ TCR diversity by C4D1, with no such rise for CD8+.

Brentuximab vedotin exposure varied, and every patient relapsed after autologous stem cell transplantation. Best response was recorded as complete response, partial response or progressive disease. Sequencing used immunoSEQ multiplex PCR; TCRdb keeps in-frame clones, though not all of them. The sample shows roughly 35,000 clones, about 86% of them seen only once. This CDR3 is built from 14 residues. Germline assignment: CDR1 SGHRS and CDR2 YFSETQ. Trimming took 2 bases from V and 2 from J, leaving 9 bases between them. This clone was recorded once. Its antigen is unidentified. The source is a human donor with classical Hodgkin lymphoma. The starting material was peripheral blood mononuclear cells (PBMCs), obtained before the second cycle of nivolumab. The chain joins TRBV5-1 to TRBJ2-3; no firm D call. The CDR3 spells CASSFDISTDTQYF. CDR3 nucleotide sequence: TGCGCCAGCAGCTTTGATATTTCCACAGATACGCAGTATTTT.